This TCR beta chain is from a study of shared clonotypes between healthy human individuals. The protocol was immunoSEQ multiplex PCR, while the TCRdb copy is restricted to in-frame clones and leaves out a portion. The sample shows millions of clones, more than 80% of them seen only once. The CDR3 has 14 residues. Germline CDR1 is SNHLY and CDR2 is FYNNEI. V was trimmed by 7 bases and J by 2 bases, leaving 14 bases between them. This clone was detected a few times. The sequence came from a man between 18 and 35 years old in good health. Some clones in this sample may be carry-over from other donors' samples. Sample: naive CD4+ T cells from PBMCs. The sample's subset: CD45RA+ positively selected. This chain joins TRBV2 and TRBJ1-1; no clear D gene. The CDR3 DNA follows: TGTGCCAGCAAGAGTTCGGGGAGTAACACTGAAGCTTTCTTT. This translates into CASKSSGSNTEAFF.